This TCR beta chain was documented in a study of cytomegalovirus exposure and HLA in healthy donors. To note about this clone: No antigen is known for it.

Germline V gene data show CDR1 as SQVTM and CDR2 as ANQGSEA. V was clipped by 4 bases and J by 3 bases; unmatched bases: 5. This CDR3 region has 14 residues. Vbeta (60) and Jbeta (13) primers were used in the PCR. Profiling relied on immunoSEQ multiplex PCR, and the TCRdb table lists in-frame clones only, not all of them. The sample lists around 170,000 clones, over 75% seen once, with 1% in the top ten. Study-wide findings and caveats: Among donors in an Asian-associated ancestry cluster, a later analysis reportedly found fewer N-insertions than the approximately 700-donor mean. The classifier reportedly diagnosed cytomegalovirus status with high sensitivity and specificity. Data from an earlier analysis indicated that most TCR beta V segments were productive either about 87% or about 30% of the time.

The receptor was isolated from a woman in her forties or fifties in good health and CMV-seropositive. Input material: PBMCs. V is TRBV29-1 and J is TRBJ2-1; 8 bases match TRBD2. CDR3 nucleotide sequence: TGCAGCGTTGTAGGAGCGGGAGACTACAATGAGCAGTTCTTC. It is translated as CSVVGAGDYNEQFF.